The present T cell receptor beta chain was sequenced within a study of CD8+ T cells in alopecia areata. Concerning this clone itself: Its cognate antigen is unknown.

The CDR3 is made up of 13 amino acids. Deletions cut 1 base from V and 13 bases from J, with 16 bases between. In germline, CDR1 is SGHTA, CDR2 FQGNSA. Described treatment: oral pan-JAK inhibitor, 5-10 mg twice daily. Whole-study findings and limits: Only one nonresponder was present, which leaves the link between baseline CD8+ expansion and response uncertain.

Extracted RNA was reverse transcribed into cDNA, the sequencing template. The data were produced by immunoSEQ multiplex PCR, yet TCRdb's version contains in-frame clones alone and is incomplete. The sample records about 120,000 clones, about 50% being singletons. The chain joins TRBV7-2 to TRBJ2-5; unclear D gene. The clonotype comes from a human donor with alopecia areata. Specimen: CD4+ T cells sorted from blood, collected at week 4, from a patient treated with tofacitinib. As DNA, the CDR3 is TGTGCCAGCAGCTTAGATTCTAACGGTACTCCGTACTTC. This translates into CASSLDSNGTPYF.